The TCR beta chain under discussion was sequenced for a study of cytomegalovirus exposure and HLA in healthy donors. Study-wide results and limits: In an earlier analysis, productive rearrangement rates for most beta V segments clustered near 87% or 30%.

CDR3 length equals 17 residues. The germline V and J ends were trimmed by 4 bases and 4 bases, with 20 bases remaining between them. The germline V gene has CDR1 MDHEN and CDR2 SYDVKM. Remarks on this clone: Its antigen remains unidentified.

PCR primers comprised 60 Vbeta and 13 Jbeta primers. Repertoires were generated with immunoSEQ multiplex PCR, while TCRdb's copy carries only in-frame clones and drops some. There are 95,000 to 150,000 clones in the sample; around three quarters occur only once, and roughly 3.5% lies in the top ten. The source material was PBMCs. The sequence came from a woman aged 50 to 65 in good health and CMV-seronegative. V and J are TRBV28 and TRBJ2-1; D perhaps matches TRBD2 (8 bases). The CDR3 sequence: CASSSLAEGAFYNEQFF. In nucleotides, the CDR3 is TGTGCCAGCAGTTCACTAGCGGAGGGGGCCTTTTACAATGAGCAGTTCTTC.